Below are 2 T cell receptor beta chains sequenced from a single sample in a study of OX40 agonist ivuxolimab in advanced cancers. Clones were read by immunoSEQ multiplex PCR, and TCRdb kept only the in-frame ones, dropping some. The data hold 59,000 or so clones, with roughly 80% observed a single time. This sample comprised CD4+ or CD8+ T cells sorted from blood, obtained in a trial of the OX40 agonist ivuxolimab. The source is an adult with an advanced solid tumor such as melanoma, head and neck, liver or kidney cancer.

This clone was observed a few times. V usage is TRBV19 and J usage is TRBJ1-5; 7 nucleotides line up with TRBD1. CDR1 and CDR2 from the germline V gene are LNHDA and SQIVND (reference sequence). The CDR3 has 14 amino acids. With 9 bases clipped from V and 2 bases from J, the junction kept 7 bases outside the gene matches. This CDR3 is CASQGGSGNQPQHF. The CDR3 nucleotides read TGTGCCAGCCAGGGGGGCTCGGGCAATCAGCCCCAGCATTTT.

This chain joins TRBV28 and TRBJ1-1; D is undetermined. Germline-derived CDR1 and CDR2 are MDHEN and SYDVKM. Trimming stripped 6 bases from V and 1 base from J, with 15 bases between. This CDR3 comprises 15 residues. In DNA form, the CDR3 reads TGTGCCAGCAGCACTAGTTCGAAGGGGAACACTGAAGCTTTCTTT. This sequence encodes CASSTSSKGNTEAFF. The full variable domain, in which reference TRBV28 and TRBJ1-1 provide the parts outside the CDR3, is DVKVTQSSRYLVKRTGEKVFLECVQDMDHENMFWYRQDPGLGLRLIYFSYDVKMKEKGDIPEGYSVSREKKERFSLILESASTNQTSMYLCASSTSSKGNTEAFFGQGTRLTVV.